This is a list of T cell receptor beta chains from one sample in a study of glioma-infiltrating T cells. TCRdb fed the multiplex PCR reads into MiXCR, producing one record per CDR3 protein. The sample contains roughly 200,000 distinct CDR3 sequences, over 30% of which appear only once. The sample taken for sequencing was glioma tissue, nonneoplastic brain tissue, or PBMCs (not recorded which). These receptors came from a human donor with low-grade glioma or glioblastoma, undergoing nonglioma brain surgery, or in good health (not recorded which). Both conserved end residues are part of each CDR3. D genes are given only for firm matches. Some rows mark clone size as missing; the rest say once, few, many or name a class of expanded clone.

clone size	V gene	J gene	D gene	CDR3 protein	CDR3 DNA
.	TRBV2	TRBJ1-2	TRBD1	CASSPGQGRDGYTF	TGTGCCAGCAGCCCTGGACAGGGGAGAGACGGCTACACCTTC
many	TRBV28	TRBJ1-5	TRBD1	CASRDSTNQPQHF	TGTGCCAGCCGGGACAGTACCAATCAGCCCCAGCATTTT
.	TRBV28	TRBJ2-3	TRBD1	CASSDDRGLTDTKYF	TGTGCCAGCAGTGACGACAGGGGGCTCACAGATACGAAGTATTTT
many	TRBV27	TRBJ1-3	.	CASSFSGEGNTIYF	TGTGCCAGCAGTTTCTCGGGGGAAGGAAACACCATATATTTT
.	TRBV12-3/TRBV12-4	TRBJ2-1	.	CASSFGDRRQFF	TGTGCCAGCAGTTTCGGCGACCGGCGGCAGTTCTTC
many	TRBV28	TRBJ1-3	.	CASSSREGSGNTIYF	TGTGCCAGCAGCTCAAGGGAGGGCTCTGGAAACACCATATATTTT
.	TRBV5-6	TRBJ2-7	.	CASSFGPSSVYEQYF	TGTGCCAGCAGCTTTGGTCCAAGTTCAGTCTACGAGCAGTACTTC
many	TRBV7-9	TRBJ1-1	.	CASSSFSVLNTEAFF	TGTGCCAGCAGCTCATTTTCAGTCTTGAACACTGAAGCTTTCTTT
many	TRBV3-1	TRBJ2-7	TRBD1	CASSPGTGTYEQYF	TGTGCCAGCAGTCCCGGGACAGGAACTTACGAGCAGTACTTC
many	TRBV6-2/TRBV6-3	TRBJ2-2	.	CASSYVTGELFF	TGTGCCAGCAGTTACGTCACCGGGGAGCTGTTTTTT
few	TRBV5-1	TRBJ1-2	.	CASSLDGLYGYTF	TGCGCCAGCAGCTTGGATGGCCTTTATGGCTACACCTTC
few	TRBV30	TRBJ1-2	TRBD1	CAWSPLDRGLSGYTF	TGTGCCTGGAGTCCTCTTGACAGGGGGCTTTCTGGCTACACCTTC
few	TRBV29-1	TRBJ1-4	TRBD1	CSVGGEEGAPEKLFF	TGCAGCGTTGGGGGCGAGGAGGGGGCGCCTGAAAAACTGTTTTTT
many	TRBV5-4	TRBJ2-7	.	CASSLYRATTYEQYF	TGTGCCAGCAGCTTGTACAGGGCAACTACCTACGAGCAGTACTTC
many	TRBV14	TRBJ2-2	.	CASSSHPTGELFF	TGTGCCAGCAGTTCCCATCCCACCGGGGAGCTGTTTTTT
many	TRBV7-9	TRBJ2-3	.	CASSTSRLLTDTQYF	TGTGCCAGCAGTACGAGTAGGTTACTCACAGATACGCAGTATTTT
many	TRBV29-1	TRBJ1-3	.	CSVETSSGNTIYF	TGCAGCGTCGAGACGAGCTCTGGAAACACCATATATTTT
many	TRBV7-2	TRBJ1-6	.	CASSLELIPQAPLHF	TGTGCCAGCAGCTTAGAGTTGATCCCCCAGGCGCCCCTCCACTTT
.	TRBV4-1	TRBJ2-3	TRBD1	CASSQEDRGTDTQYF	TGCGCCAGCAGCCAAGAGGACAGGGGCACAGATACGCAGTATTTT
many	TRBV6-1	TRBJ2-1	TRBD2	CASSEMSSGGGGVF	TGTGCCAGCAGTGAAATGTCTAGCGGGGGGGGAGGCGTCTTC
many	TRBV2	TRBJ1-6	TRBD1	CASRIDDRDNSPLHF	TGTGCCAGCAGAATCGATGACAGGGATAATTCACCCCTCCACTTT
.	TRBV3-1	TRBJ2-3	TRBD2	CASSQVLAGGPDTQYF	TGTGCCAGCAGCCAAGTATTAGCGGGAGGGCCAGATACGCAGTATTTT
once	TRBV4-1	TRBJ2-1	.	CARSQDYNEQFF	TGCGCCAGAAGCCAAGACTACAATGAGCAGTTCTTC
.	TRBV11-2	TRBJ2-5	.	CASSLATDARTQYF	TGTGCCAGCAGCCTCGCGACAGACGCAAGGACCCAGTACTTC
.	TRBV28	TRBJ1-2	.	CAIRGHYGYTF	TGTGCCATCCGGGGCCACTATGGCTACACCTTC
many	TRBV20-1	TRBJ2-1	.	CSVLERERAFGEQFF	TGCAGTGTTCTAGAGAGGGAGCGGGCTTTTGGTGAGCAGTTCTTC
.	TRBV12-3/TRBV12-4	TRBJ2-1	.	CAGRLDNEQFF	TGTGCCGGCAGATTAGACAATGAGCAGTTCTTC